These 15 T cell receptor beta chains were all obtained from the same sample, sequenced in a study of blood T cell repertoires in COVID-19. This table comes from immunoSEQ multiplex PCR, and its TCRdb copy is limited to in-frame clones, with some not included. The sample holds about 75,000 clones; 79% are singletons and the top ten take 5.4%. Sequenced sample: peripheral blood. All receptors derive from a woman older than 75 with active or convalescent COVID-19.

The chain links TRBV27 to TRBJ2-5; 9 positions match TRBD2. The CDR3 is 15 amino acids. Germline V gene lookup returns CDR1 MNHEY and CDR2 SMNVEV (reference sequence). With 8 bases clipped from V and 4 bases from J, the junction kept 11 bases outside the gene matches. The CDR3 nucleotides are TGTGCCAGCTCCCAAGGAGCGGGGGGAGGAGAGACCCAGTACTTC. Translating gives CASSQGAGGGETQYF.

V usage is TRBV4-2 and J usage is TRBJ1-6; no clear D. The CDR3 totals 16 residues. V lost 4 bases to trimming and J lost 7 bases, with 17 bases between them. Looked up from germline, CDR1 is LGHNA and CDR2 is YNFKEQ. Written as DNA, the CDR3 is TGTGCCAGCAGCCTCATGGCGAGGGCCGGCAATTCACCCCTCCACTTT. Its translation is CASSLMARAGNSPLHF.

The chain combines TRBV18 with TRBJ2-2; 9 bases are shared with TRBD1. This CDR3 region has 16 residues. Germline V CDR1 and CDR2: KGHSH, LQKENI. J gave up 6 bases and V 0 bases, and 5 bases lay outside the gene matches. Written as DNA, the CDR3 is TGTGCCAGCTCACCACCGGGACAGGGTGTTGCCGGGGAGCTGTTTTTT. This translates into CASSPPGQGVAGELFF.

This rearrangement joins TRBV6-2 or TRBV6-3 to TRBJ2-5, with D possibly being TRBD1 (6 bases). The CDR3 runs 15 residues. Germline assignment: CDR1 MNHEY and CDR2 SVGEGT. Between the trimmed V and J ends, which lost 2 bases and 3 bases, there was a span of 13 bases. The CDR3 is CASSYAGTPKETQYF. The CDR3 nucleotides read TGTGCCAGCAGTTACGCCGGGACACCTAAAGAGACCCAGTACTTC.

The chain employs TRBV11-3 and TRBJ2-1; D is unresolved. Germline CDR1 reads SGHNT; CDR2 reads YENEEA. CDR3 size: 13 residues. V lost 5 bases, J lost 5 bases, and 10 bases lay in between. The CDR3 DNA follows: TGTGCCAGCAGCCTTGGGCGAGACAATGAGCAGTTCTTC. Its translation: CASSLGRDNEQFF.

The V and J genes are TRBV6-2 or TRBV6-3 and TRBJ2-7; 8 nucleotides agree with TRBD2. Germline V gives CDR1 MNHEY, CDR2 SVGEGT. The trim removed 4 bases at V and 6 bases at J, leaving 14 bases unmatched. The CDR3 covers 16 residues. The CDR3 loop reads CASSSHVPGGLGEQYF. The DNA of the CDR3 is TGTGCCAGCAGTTCACACGTGCCGGGAGGGTTAGGCGAGCAGTACTTC.

The CDR3 loop is CASSTVGGFNQPQHF. The CDR3 nucleotides read TGTGCCAGTAGTACAGTTGGGGGGTTCAATCAGCCCCAGCATTTT. The chain carries TRBV19 and TRBJ1-5; possibly TRBD1 for D (5 bases). V lost 4 bases and J lost 3, with 13 bases in between. The CDR3 loop spans 15 amino acids. CDR1 and CDR2 (germline): LNHDA, SQIVND (reference sequence).

This clone was recorded once. The rearrangement joins TRBV18 to TRBJ2-7, with D perhaps matching TRBD2 (6 bases). The CDR3 contains 13 residues. The V gene lost 0 bases and the J gene lost 7 bases, with 10 bases spanning the gap. Germline CDR1 is KGHSH and CDR2 is LQKENI. Here the CDR3 reads CASSPPIRGEQYF. The DNA of the CDR3 is TGTGCCAGCTCACCACCGATCCGGGGGGAGCAGTACTTC.

This clone was seen a single time. The chain uses TRBV2 and TRBJ2-1; D perhaps matches TRBD2 (5 bases). The CDR3 is made up of 15 amino acids. Germline values: CDR1 SNHLY, CDR2 FYNNEI. Trimming left V 3 bases short and J 6 bases short, with 15 bases between. In DNA form, the CDR3 reads TGTGCCAGCAGTGAGAGAGTCACTAGTGCCAATGAGCAGTTCTTC. Protein: CASSERVTSANEQFF.

This chain's CDR3 is CASSIVLTSGPRDTQYF. Written as DNA, the CDR3 is TGTGCCAGCAGTATTGTCCTGACTAGCGGTCCAAGGGATACGCAGTATTTT. V usage is TRBV5-6 and J usage is TRBJ2-3, with 9 positions matching TRBD2. Germline values: CDR1 SGHDT, CDR2 YYEEEE. Trimming at V came to 5 bases and at J to 6 bases, leaving 16 bases not matched to a gene. The CDR3 is 17 residues long.

The V call is TRBV11-2, the J call TRBJ2-7; D is unclear. The CDR3 spans 11 residues. Germline loops: CDR1 SGHAT, CDR2 FQNNGV. Trimming took 5 bases from V and 2 from J, leaving 4 bases between them. The chain's CDR3 is CASSRTYEQYF. The DNA of the CDR3 is TGTGCCAGCAGCCGTACCTACGAGCAGTACTTC.

This clone was observed a few times. The J gene is TRBJ2-5, the V gene TRBV9; perhaps TRBD2 as D (6 bases). The ends were cut back, 3 bases at V and 3 bases at J, with 18 bases in the middle. Germline CDR1 and CDR2: SGDLS and YYNGEE. The CDR3 runs to 16 residues. CDR3 in amino acids: CASSARPLAPKETQYF. The CDR3 bases are TGTGCCAGCAGCGCCCGTCCACTAGCACCCAAAGAGACCCAGTACTTC.

This chain joins TRBV6-1 and TRBJ1-2; perhaps TRBD1 as D (5 bases). Trimming took off 2 bases at V and 3 bases at J, with 13 bases between the two ends. The CDR3 is 15 residues long. Looked up from germline, CDR1 is MNHNS and CDR2 is SASEGT. For the CDR3, the DNA is TGTGCCAGCAGTGAACGTCAGGGATCGTACTATGGCTACACCTTC. Translating it yields CASSERQGSYYGYTF.

The J gene is TRBJ2-1, the V gene TRBV3-1 (or the pseudogene TRBV3-2); 8 nucleotides agree with TRBD2. Germline V gives CDR1 LGHDT, CDR2 YNNKEL (reference sequence). The CDR3 consists of 16 residues. V lost 5 bases and J lost 0; bases outside the gene matches: 6. The CDR3 DNA follows: TGTGCCAGCAGCTCCCCGGGACTAGGCTCCTACAATGAGCAGTTCTTC. Translating it yields CASSSPGLGSYNEQFF.

The chain couples TRBV3-1 (or the pseudogene TRBV3-2) to TRBJ2-3, with TRBD2 matching over 7 bases. This CDR3 is built from 14 residues. V trimming: 3 bases; J trimming: 1 base; junction bases outside the gene matches: 1. CDR1 is LGHDT and CDR2 is YNNKEL in the germline V gene (reference sequence). The CDR3 DNA reads as TGTGCCAGCAGCCATGGGGGGGGCACAGATACGCAGTATTTT. Translated, it gives CASSHGGGTDTQYF.